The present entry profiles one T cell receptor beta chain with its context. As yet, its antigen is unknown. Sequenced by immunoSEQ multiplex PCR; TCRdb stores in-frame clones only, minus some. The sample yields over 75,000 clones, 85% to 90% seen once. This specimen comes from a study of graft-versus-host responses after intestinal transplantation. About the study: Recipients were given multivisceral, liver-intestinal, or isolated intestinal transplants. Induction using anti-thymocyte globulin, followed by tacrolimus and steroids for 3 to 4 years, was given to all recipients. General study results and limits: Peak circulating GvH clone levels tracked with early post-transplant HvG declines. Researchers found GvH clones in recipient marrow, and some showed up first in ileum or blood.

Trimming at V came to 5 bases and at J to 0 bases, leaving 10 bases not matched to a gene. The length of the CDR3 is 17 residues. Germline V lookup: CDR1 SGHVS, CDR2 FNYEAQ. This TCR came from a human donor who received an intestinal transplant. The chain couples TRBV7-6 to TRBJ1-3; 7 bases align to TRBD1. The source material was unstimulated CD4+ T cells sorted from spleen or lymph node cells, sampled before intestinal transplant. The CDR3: CASSPVGTAASGNTIYF. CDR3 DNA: TGTGCCAGCAGCCCAGTAGGGACAGCGGCCTCTGGAAACACCATATATTTT.